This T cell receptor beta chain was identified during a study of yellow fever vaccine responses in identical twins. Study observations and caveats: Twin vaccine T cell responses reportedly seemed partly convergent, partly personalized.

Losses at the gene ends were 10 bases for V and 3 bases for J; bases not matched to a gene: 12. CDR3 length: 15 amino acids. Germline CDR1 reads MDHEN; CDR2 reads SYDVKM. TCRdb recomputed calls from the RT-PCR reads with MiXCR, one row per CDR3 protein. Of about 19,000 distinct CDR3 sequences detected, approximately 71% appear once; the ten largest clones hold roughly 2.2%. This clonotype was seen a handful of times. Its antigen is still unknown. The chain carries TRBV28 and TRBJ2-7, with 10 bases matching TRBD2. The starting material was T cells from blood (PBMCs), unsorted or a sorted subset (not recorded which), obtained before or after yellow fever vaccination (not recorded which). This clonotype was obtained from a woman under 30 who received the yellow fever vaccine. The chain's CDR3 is CATSLTSGIFYEQYF. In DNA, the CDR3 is TGTGCCACCAGCCTCACTAGCGGGATCTTCTACGAGCAGTACTTC.